This entry features one T cell receptor (beta chain) sequence. The specificity of this receptor is unknown. No base qualities exist here, and no much larger clone lies one base off it. These data originate in a study of blood T cell repertoires in COVID-19 (dated by TCRdb to 2018 to 2020). Some background on the complete study: The collaborator samples originated in the United States, Italy and Spain and spanned the acute and convalescent phases of COVID-19. A de-identified subject ID, COVID-19 status, age in years and sex were almost always included in the sample metadata. The prospective study material was composed of cDNA or gDNA derived from T cells, B-cell-depleted T cells, or PBMCs. The repertoires were made available in a free public database intended to serve as a resource for research on the immune response to SARS-CoV-2. The samples were drawn from the first 160 participants of the ongoing ImmuneRACE study and from some 1,300 subjects provided by 6 global collaborators. Deeply sampled blood TCRbeta repertoires from subjects exposed to, actively infected with, or recovered from COVID-19 were included in the dataset. Where available, HLA class I and class II types were obtained from metadata supplied by the sample provider rather than from assay-based typing. Study-level results and caveats: The amount of clinical and demographic metadata varied by source and participant and was provided uncurated.

Participants in the prospective study were enrolled through a virtual design, were aged roughly 18 to 95 years, and lived in approximately 24 United States geographic areas. In the prospective study, cohorts were assigned on the basis of participant-reported clinical history obtained from a screening survey and a study questionnaire. Exposed participants had been in contact, within 2 weeks of entering the study, with a person who had a PCR-confirmed or clinician-diagnosed case of COVID-19. Mobile phlebotomists in the prospective study collected whole blood, serum and a nasopharyngeal or oropharyngeal swab from every participant. Prospective study participants could optionally give additional blood draws and questionnaires over an approximately two-month period. Before DNA extraction, blood samples from the prospective study were shipped at room temperature or frozen. TCRbeta CDR3 regions were amplified from genomic DNA using the immunoSEQ Assay, a bias-controlled multiplex PCR. In the original analysis: The number of nucleated cells in each sample was estimated from the amplification of reference gene primers within the assay. To quantify the absolute abundance of each unique TCRbeta CDR3 rearrangement, sequence reads were collapsed and filtered. Productive Simpson clonality was computed per sample as the square root of Simpson's diversity index over productive rearrangements. Sourced from immuneACCESS, this table was stored by TCRdb with only in-frame sequences that have V and J called. A share of the clones is absent; for the studies checked, an unresolved V gene accounts for under half, and the remainder has no known explanation. V and J calls and clone size are as listed in that table; D and trimming were resolved from the DNA. Present in this sample are about 220,000 clones, 83% of which were seen just once. 3.5% to 4% of the sample belongs to the ten largest clones.

From V the trimming removes 5 bases and from J it removes 5 bases, while the gene matches leave 4 bases of the junction unaccounted for. Its CDR3 holds 13 amino acids, cysteine through phenylalanine. The kept DNA is CDR3 alone, 39 bases in frame from the first base. Per the germline V gene, SGHTA is the CDR1 and FQGTGA is the CDR2. Recombination joined TRBV7-3 with TRBJ2-7, with 9 bases matching TRBD1. The source material was PBMCs or T cells enriched from blood (not recorded which). The clonotype was recovered from a woman in her thirties or forties who had been exposed to COVID-19. The DNA sequence is as follows: TGTGCCAGCAGCCCCGGACAGGGGAACGAGCAGTACTTC. This yields the protein CASSPGQGNEQYF.